The rows below give T cell receptor beta chains drawn from one sample of a study of blood T cells in healthy people across ages. TCRdb passed the 5' RACE reads through MiXCR, listing each CDR3 protein once. The sample lists over a million distinct CDR3 sequences; around 25% were seen once. These data were also filed under a second study, of T cells of mothers and their children.

Source material: blood. The receptor source for this set is a girl aged 2-15 years in good health. Each CDR3 is given with its conserved first and last residue. D genes are given only for firm matches. Not all rows give a size; the values are once, few, many and, for expanded clones, a class.

V gene: TRBV29-1
CDR3 length: 14
J gene: TRBJ1-2
D gene: TRBD1
clone size: few
CDR3 DNA: TGCAGCGCAGGAATGACAGGGAATAACTATGGCTACACCTTC
CDR3 protein: CSAGMTGNNYGYTF

V gene: TRBV4-3
CDR3 length: 14
J gene: TRBJ1-4
D gene: -
clone size: few
CDR3 DNA: TGCGCCAGCAGCCAAGAGGGGGGAGCAGGAAAACTGTTTTTT
CDR3 protein: CASSQEGGAGKLFF

V gene: TRBV5-5
CDR3 length: 16
J gene: TRBJ2-5
D gene: -
clone size: -
CDR3 DNA: TGTGCCAGCAGCTTACCCGACAGGGAGGCCGAAGAGACCCAGTACTTC
CDR3 protein: CASSLPDREAEETQYF

V gene: TRBV7-2
CDR3 length: 13
J gene: TRBJ1-2
D gene: -
clone size: few
CDR3 DNA: TGTGCCAGCAGCCTTGGACTCGAAAGTCCCAAACCCTTC
CDR3 protein: CASSLGLESPKPF

V gene: TRBV29-1
CDR3 length: 16
J gene: TRBJ1-1
D gene: TRBD1
clone size: few
CDR3 DNA: TGCAGCGCCGATATTGGGCAGGGACAGGGCCTCACTGAAGCTTTCTTT
CDR3 protein: CSADIGQGQGLTEAFF

V gene: TRBV5-1
CDR3 length: 16
J gene: TRBJ2-1
D gene: -
clone size: -
CDR3 DNA: TGCGCCAGCGGAACCACCTCCCTGAGCTCCTACAATGGGCAGTTCTTC
CDR3 protein: CASGTTSLSSYNGQFF

V gene: TRBV6-2/TRBV6-3
CDR3 length: 13
J gene: TRBJ2-6
D gene: -
clone size: -
CDR3 DNA: TGTGCCAGCACTCACGCTGGGGCCAACGTCCTGACTTTC
CDR3 protein: CASTHAGANVLTF

V gene: TRBV28
CDR3 length: 13
J gene: TRBJ2-2
D gene: -
clone size: few
CDR3 DNA: TGTGCCAGCAGATCGATCCGGAGACTCGGGCTGTTTTTT
CDR3 protein: CASRSIRRLGLFF

V gene: TRBV5-8
CDR3 length: 14
J gene: TRBJ2-7
D gene: -
clone size: few
CDR3 DNA: TGTGCCAGCAGCTTTGGGGGGGGCTTCTACGAGCAGTACTTC
CDR3 protein: CASSFGGGFYEQYF

V gene: TRBV3-1
CDR3 length: 16
J gene: TRBJ2-2
D gene: -
clone size: -
CDR3 DNA: TGTGCCAGCAGCCGAGGCGTAGCAGCGAACACCGGGGAGCTGTTTTTT
CDR3 protein: CASSRGVAANTGELFF

V gene: TRBV20-1
CDR3 length: 13
J gene: TRBJ1-5
D gene: -
clone size: few
CDR3 DNA: TGCAGTGCCCTTGGGCCCAGCAATCAGCCCCAGCATTTT
CDR3 protein: CSALGPSNQPQHF

V gene: TRBV7-2
CDR3 length: 15
J gene: TRBJ1-1
D gene: -
clone size: -
CDR3 DNA: TGTGCCAGCAGCTTCTCGGGAAACATGAACACTGAAGCTTTCTTT
CDR3 protein: CASSFSGNMNTEAFF

V gene: TRBV7-9
CDR3 length: 14
J gene: TRBJ1-2
D gene: TRBD1
clone size: few
CDR3 DNA: TGTGCCAGCAGCTTGCAACAGGGGTTCGGCGGCTACACCTTC
CDR3 protein: CASSLQQGFGGYTF

V gene: TRBV4-1
CDR3 length: 15
J gene: TRBJ1-2
D gene: -
clone size: -
CDR3 DNA: TGCGCCAGCAGCCAAGATCTGGGGGTCTTCTATGGCTACACCTTC
CDR3 protein: CASSQDLGVFYGYTF

V gene: TRBV5-5
CDR3 length: 14
J gene: TRBJ2-1
D gene: -
clone size: many
CDR3 DNA: TGTGCCAGCAGCACCGTCTCGGCTAGCTACGAGCAGTTCTTC
CDR3 protein: CASSTVSASYEQFF

V gene: TRBV6-2/TRBV6-3
CDR3 length: 16
J gene: TRBJ1-2
D gene: -
clone size: few
CDR3 DNA: TGTGCCAGCAGTCACTCGGACCGTCCACCCCTTTATGGCTACACCTTC
CDR3 protein: CASSHSDRPPLYGYTF

V gene: TRBV20-1
CDR3 length: 15
J gene: TRBJ2-7
D gene: -
clone size: few
CDR3 DNA: TGCAGTGCCCAGACATTGGTAATGGGAATCTACGAGCAGTACTTC
CDR3 protein: CSAQTLVMGIYEQYF

V gene: TRBV12-3/TRBV12-4
CDR3 length: 10
J gene: TRBJ2-3
D gene: -
clone size: -
CDR3 DNA: TGTGCCAGCAGTCTCTATACGCAGTATTTT
CDR3 protein: CASSLYTQYF

V gene: TRBV11-1
CDR3 length: 16
J gene: TRBJ2-4
D gene: -
clone size: -
CDR3 DNA: TGTGCCAGCGGAGGAGACGGAGACCTAGCCAAAAACATTCAGTACTTC
CDR3 protein: CASGGDGDLAKNIQYF

V gene: TRBV27
CDR3 length: 12
J gene: TRBJ2-7
D gene: -
clone size: few
CDR3 DNA: TGTGCCAGCGGACAAGCTACCTACGAGCAATACTTC
CDR3 protein: CASGQATYEQYF

V gene: TRBV3-1
CDR3 length: 13
J gene: TRBJ1-2
D gene: -
clone size: -
CDR3 DNA: TGTGCCAGCAGCCAGAGGGGGAGTCAGGGCTACACCTTC
CDR3 protein: CASSQRGSQGYTF

V gene: TRBV7-2
CDR3 length: 16
J gene: TRBJ2-3
D gene: TRBD1
clone size: -
CDR3 DNA: TGTGCCAGCAGCCTACAGGGGGCGTCGATCACAGATACGCAGTATTTT
CDR3 protein: CASSLQGASITDTQYF